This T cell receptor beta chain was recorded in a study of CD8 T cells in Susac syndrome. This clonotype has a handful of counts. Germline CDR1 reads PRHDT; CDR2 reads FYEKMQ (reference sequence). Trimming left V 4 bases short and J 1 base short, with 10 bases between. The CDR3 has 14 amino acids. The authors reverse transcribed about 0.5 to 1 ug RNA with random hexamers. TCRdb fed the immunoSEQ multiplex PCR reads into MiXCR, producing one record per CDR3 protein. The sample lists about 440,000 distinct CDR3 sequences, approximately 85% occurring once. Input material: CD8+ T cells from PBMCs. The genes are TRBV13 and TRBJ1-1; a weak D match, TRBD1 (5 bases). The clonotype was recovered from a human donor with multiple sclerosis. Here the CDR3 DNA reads TGTGCCAGCAGCTCCGACAGTTCGAACACTGAAGCTTTCTTT. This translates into CASSSDSSNTEAFF.